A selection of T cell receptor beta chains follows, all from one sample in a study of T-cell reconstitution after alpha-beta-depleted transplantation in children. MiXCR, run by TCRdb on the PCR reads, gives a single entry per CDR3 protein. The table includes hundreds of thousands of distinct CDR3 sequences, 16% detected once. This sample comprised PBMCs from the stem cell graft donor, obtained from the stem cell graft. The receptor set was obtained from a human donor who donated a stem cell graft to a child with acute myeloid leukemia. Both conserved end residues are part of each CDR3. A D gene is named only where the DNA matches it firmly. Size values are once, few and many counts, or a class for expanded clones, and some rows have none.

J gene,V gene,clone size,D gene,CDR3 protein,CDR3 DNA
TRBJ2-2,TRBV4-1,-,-,CASSHLAESNTGELFF,TGCGCCAGCAGCCACTTAGCGGAGTCGAACACCGGGGAGCTGTTTTTT
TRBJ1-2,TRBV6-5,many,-,CASTGFGYGYTF,TGTGCCAGTACAGGGTTCGGCTATGGCTACACCTTC
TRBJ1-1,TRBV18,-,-,CASTTYRERTEAFF,TGTGCCAGCACAACGTACAGGGAGCGGACTGAAGCTTTCTTT
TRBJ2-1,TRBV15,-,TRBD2,CATSRDPQGGSYNEQFF,TGTGCCACCAGCAGAGATCCGCAGGGAGGGTCTTACAATGAGCAGTTCTTC
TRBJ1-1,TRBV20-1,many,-,CSATQGYRNTEAFF,TGCAGTGCTACCCAGGGATATAGGAACACTGAAGCTTTCTTT
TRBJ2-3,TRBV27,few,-,CASSLVPGDLDTQYF,TGTGCCAGCAGCCTAGTACCCGGCGATCTAGATACGCAGTATTTT
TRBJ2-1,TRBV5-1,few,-,CASSLGSQSLTYNEQFF,TGCGCCAGCAGCTTGGGAAGTCAGTCCCTTACTTACAATGAGCAGTTCTTC
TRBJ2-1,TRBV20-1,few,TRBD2,CSARDPQLAGGDYNEQFF,TGCAGTGCTAGAGATCCACAGCTAGCGGGGGGGGACTACAATGAGCAGTTCTTC
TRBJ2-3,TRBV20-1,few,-,CSARVITGSPLTDTQYF,TGCAGTGCTAGAGTGATCACAGGGTCCCCCCTCACAGATACGCAGTATTTT
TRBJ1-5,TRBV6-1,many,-,CATQKGGFNQPQHF,TGTGCCACCCAGAAGGGAGGGTTCAATCAGCCCCAGCATTTT
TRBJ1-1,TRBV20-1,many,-,CSYFSGGNTEAFF,TGCAGTTACTTTTCCGGGGGGAACACTGAAGCTTTCTTT
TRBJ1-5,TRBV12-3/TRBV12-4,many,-,CASSSEAHQPQHF,TGTGCCAGCAGTTCTGAGGCGCATCAGCCCCAGCATTTT
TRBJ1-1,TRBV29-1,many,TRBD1,CSVPTWGRDRAFAEAFF,TGCAGCGTGCCGACGTGGGGACGGGACAGGGCTTTCGCTGAAGCTTTCTTT
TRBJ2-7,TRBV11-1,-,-,CASSEGLLYYEQYF,TGTGCCAGCAGCGAGGGACTCTTATACTACGAGCAGTACTTC
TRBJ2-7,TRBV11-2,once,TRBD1,CASTYKGDREDEVEYF,TGTGCCAGCACCTATAAAGGGGACAGGGAGGATGAAGTTGAGTACTTC
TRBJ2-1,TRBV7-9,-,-,CASSPVHLYNEQFF,TGTGCCAGCAGCCCAGTACACCTTTACAATGAGCAGTTCTTC
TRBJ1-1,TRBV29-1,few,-,CSVIFERLMNTEAFF,TGCAGCGTTATTTTTGAAAGACTAATGAACACTGAAGCTTTCTTT
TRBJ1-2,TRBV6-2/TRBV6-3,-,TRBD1,CASSYSWDRAGYTF,TGTGCCAGCAGTTACTCATGGGACAGGGCAGGCTACACCTTC
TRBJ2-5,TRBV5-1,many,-,CASSPVGAGQQETQYF,TGCGCCAGCAGCCCGGTTGGGGCGGGACAGCAAGAGACCCAGTACTTC
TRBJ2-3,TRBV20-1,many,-,CSASPDTQYF,TGCAGTGCTAGCCCCGATACGCAGTATTTT
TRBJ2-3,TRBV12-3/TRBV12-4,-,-,CASTKRNTDTQYF,TGTGCCAGCACGAAGCGGAACACAGATACGCAGTATTTT
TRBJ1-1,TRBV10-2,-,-,CAGKPHTGMDTEAFF,TGCGCCGGCAAGCCCCATACGGGGATGGACACTGAAGCTTTCTTT
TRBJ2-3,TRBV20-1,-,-,CSARDFIAASTDTQYF,TGCAGTGCTAGAGATTTCATAGCGGCTAGCACAGATACGCAGTATTTT